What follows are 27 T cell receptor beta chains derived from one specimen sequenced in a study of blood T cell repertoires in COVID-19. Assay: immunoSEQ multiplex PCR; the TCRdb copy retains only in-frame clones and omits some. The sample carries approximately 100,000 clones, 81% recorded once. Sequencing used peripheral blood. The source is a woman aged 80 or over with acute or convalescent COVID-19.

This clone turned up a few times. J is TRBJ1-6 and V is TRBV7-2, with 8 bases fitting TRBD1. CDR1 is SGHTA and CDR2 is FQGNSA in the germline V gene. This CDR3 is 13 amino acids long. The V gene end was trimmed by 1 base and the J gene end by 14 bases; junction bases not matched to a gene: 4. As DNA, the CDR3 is TGTGCCAGCAGCTTAGAAAGGGGACAGGCCCTCCACTTT. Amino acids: CASSLERGQALHF. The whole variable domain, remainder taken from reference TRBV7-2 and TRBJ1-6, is GAGVSQSPSNKVTEKGKDVELRCDPISGHTALYWYRQSLGQGLEFLIYFQGNSAPDKSGLPSDRFSAERTGGSVSTLTIQRTQQEDSAVYLCASSLERGQALHFGNGTRLTVT.

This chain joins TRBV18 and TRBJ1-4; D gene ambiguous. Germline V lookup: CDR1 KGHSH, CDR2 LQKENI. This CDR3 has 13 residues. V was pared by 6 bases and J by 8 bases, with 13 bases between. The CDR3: CASSPSGLEKLFF. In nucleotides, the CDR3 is TGTGCCAGCTCCCCCTCCGGACTCGAAAAACTGTTTTTT.

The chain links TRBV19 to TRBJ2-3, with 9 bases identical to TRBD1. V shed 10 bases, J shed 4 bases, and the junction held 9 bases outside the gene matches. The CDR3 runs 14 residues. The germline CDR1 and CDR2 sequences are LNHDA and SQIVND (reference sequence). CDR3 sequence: CATRRGQGPDTQYF. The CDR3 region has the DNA TGTGCCACCAGGCGGGGACAGGGTCCAGATACGCAGTATTTT. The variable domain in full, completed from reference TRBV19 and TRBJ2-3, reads DGGITQSPKYLFRKEGQNVTLSCEQNLNHDAMYWYRQDPGQGLRLIYYSQIVNDFQKGDIAEGYSVSREKKESFPLTVTSAQKNPTAFYLCATRRGQGPDTQYFGPGTRLTVL.

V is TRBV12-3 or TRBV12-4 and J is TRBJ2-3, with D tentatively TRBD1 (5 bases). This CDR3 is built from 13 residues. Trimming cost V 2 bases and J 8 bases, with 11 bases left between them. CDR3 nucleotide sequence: TGTGCCAGCAGTTTACAGGGATTTGCTACGCAGTATTTT. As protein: CASSLQGFATQYF.

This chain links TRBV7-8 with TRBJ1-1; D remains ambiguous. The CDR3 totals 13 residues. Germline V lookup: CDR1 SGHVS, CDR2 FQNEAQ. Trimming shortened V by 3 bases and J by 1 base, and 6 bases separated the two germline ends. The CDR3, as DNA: TGTGCCAGCAGCTTTAGTCGGAACACTGAAGCTTTCTTT. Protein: CASSFSRNTEAFF.

The CDR3 bases are TGTGCCAGCAGCTTAACCTTACAGGGTACCCAGTACTTC. Translated, it gives CASSLTLQGTQYF. This chain uses TRBV7-6 with TRBJ2-5, with a tentative D call TRBD1 (6 bases). The CDR3 sequence is 13 residues long. The V gene lost 2 bases and the J gene lost 8 bases, with 12 bases spanning the gap. Germline CDR1 SGHVS, CDR2 FNYEAQ.

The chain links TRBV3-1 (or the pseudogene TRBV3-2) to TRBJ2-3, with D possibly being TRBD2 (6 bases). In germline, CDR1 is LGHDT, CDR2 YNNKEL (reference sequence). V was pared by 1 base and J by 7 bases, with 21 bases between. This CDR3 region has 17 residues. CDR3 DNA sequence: TGTGCCAGCAGCCAAGCGCGACTAGTTTTGGGGGGAAATACGCAGTATTTT. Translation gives CASSQARLVLGGNTQYF.

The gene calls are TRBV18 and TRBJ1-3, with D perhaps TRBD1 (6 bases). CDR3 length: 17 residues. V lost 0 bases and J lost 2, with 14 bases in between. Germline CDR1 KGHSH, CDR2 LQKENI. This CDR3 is CASSPPGGPAAGNTIYF. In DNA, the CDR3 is TGTGCCAGCTCACCACCGGGGGGGCCCGCAGCTGGAAACACCATATATTTT.

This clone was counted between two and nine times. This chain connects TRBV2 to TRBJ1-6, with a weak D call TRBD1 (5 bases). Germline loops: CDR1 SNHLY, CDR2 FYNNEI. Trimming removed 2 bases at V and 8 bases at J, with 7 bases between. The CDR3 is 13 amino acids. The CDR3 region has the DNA TGTGCCAGCAGTGAACAGGGTTATTCACCCCTCCACTTT. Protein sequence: CASSEQGYSPLHF.

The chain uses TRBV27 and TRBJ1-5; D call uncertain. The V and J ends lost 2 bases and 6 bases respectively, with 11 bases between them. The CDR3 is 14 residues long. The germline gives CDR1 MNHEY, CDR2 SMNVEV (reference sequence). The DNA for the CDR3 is TGTGCCAGCAGTTTAGTCCCTGCGGGTCAGCCCCAGCATTTT. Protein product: CASSLVPAGQPQHF.

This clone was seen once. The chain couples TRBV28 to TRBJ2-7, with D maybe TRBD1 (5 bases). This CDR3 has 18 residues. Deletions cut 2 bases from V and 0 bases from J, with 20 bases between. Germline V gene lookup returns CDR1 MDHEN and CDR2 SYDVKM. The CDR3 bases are TGTGCCAGCAGTTTACTAAGGCTCAGGGTAATTGGCTCCTACGAGCAGTACTTC. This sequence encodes CASSLLRLRVIGSYEQYF. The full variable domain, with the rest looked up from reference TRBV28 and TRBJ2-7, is DVKVTQSSRYLVKRTGEKVFLECVQDMDHENMFWYRQDPGLGLRLIYFSYDVKMKEKGDIPEGYSVSREKKERFSLILESASTNQTSMYLCASSLLRLRVIGSYEQYFGPGTRLTVT.

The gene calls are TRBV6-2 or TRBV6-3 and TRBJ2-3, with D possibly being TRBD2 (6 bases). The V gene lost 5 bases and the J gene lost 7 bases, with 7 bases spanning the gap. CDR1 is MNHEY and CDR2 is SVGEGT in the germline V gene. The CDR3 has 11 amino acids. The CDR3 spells CASSGGNTQYF. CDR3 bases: TGTGCCAGCAGTGGGGGGAATACGCAGTATTTT.

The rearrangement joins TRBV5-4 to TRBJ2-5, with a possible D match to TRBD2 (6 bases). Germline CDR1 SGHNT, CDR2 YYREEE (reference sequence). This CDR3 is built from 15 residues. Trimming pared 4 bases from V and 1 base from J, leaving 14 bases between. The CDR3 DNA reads TGTGCCAGCAGCCCCCCCTCTAGCGCCCAAGAGACCCAGTACTTC. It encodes CASSPPSSAQETQYF.

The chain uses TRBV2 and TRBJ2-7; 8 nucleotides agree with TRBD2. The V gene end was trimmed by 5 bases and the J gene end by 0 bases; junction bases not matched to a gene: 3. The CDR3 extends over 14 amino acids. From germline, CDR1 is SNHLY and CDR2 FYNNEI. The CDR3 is CASSRSGSSYEQYF. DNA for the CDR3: TGTGCCAGCAGTCGAAGCGGGAGCTCCTACGAGCAGTACTTC.

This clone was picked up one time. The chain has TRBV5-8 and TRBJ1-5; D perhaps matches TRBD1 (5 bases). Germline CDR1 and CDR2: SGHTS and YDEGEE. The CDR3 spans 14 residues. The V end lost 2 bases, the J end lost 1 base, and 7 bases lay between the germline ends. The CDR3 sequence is CASSLSGSNQPQHF. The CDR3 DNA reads TGTGCCAGCAGCTTATCAGGGAGCAATCAGCCCCAGCATTTT. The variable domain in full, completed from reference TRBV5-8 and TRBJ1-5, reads EAGVTQSPTHLIKTRGQQATLRCSPISGHTSVYWYQQALGLGLQFLLWYDEGEERNRGNFPPRFSGRQFPNYSSELNVNALELEDSALYLCASSLSGSNQPQHFGDGTRLSIL.

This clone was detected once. CDR3 residues: CASFNYGYTF. The CDR3 DNA reads TGTGCTTCCTTTAACTATGGCTACACCTTC. V is TRBV5-8 and J is TRBJ1-2; D uncertain. The V gene's germline CDR1 is SGHTS and CDR2 YDEGEE. The CDR3 consists of 10 residues.

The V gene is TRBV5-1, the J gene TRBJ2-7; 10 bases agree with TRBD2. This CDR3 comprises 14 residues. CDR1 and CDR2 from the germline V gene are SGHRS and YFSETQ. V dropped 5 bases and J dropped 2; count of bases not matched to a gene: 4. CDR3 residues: CASRLAGATYEQYF. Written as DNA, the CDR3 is TGCGCCAGCAGGCTAGCGGGGGCCACCTACGAGCAGTACTTC.

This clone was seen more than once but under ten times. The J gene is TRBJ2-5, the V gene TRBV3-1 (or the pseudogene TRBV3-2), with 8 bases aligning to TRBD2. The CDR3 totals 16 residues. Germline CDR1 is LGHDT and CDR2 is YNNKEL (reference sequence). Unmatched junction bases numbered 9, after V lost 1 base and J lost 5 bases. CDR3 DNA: TGTGCCAGCAGCCAAGGGCCGGGTAGCGGGGAGGAGACCCAGTACTTC. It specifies CASSQGPGSGEETQYF.

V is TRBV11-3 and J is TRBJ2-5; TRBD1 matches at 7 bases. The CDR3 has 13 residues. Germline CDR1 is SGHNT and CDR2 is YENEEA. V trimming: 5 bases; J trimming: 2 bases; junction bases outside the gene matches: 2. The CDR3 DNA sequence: TGTGCCAGCAGCCGGACAGGTCAAGAGACCCAGTACTTC. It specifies CASSRTGQETQYF.

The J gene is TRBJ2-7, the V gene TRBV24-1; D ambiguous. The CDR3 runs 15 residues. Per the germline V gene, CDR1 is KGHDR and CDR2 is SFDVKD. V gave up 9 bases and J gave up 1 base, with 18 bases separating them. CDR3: CATPSDCPFSYEQYV. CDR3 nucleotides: TGTGCCACCCCCTCCGACTGCCCTTTTTCCTACGAGCAGTACGTC.

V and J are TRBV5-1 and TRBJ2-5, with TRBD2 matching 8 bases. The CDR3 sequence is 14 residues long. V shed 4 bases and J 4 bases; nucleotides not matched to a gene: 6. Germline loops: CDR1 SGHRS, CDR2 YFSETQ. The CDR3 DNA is TGCGCCAGCAGCCCTCGGAGCGGGGGAGAGACCCAGTACTTC. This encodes CASSPRSGGETQYF.

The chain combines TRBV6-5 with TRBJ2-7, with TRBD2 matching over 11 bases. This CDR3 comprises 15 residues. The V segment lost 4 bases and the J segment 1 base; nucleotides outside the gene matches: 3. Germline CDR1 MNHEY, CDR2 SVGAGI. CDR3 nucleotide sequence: TGTGCCAGCAGTTCTCTAGCGGGGGGTTCCTACGAGCAGTACTTC. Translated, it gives CASSSLAGGSYEQYF.

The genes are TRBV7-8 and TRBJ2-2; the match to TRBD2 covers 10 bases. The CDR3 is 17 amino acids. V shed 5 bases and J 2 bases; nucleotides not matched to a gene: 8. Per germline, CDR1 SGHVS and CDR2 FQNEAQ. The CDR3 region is CASSRSSGGKNTGELFF. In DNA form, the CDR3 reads TGTGCCAGCAGCCGATCTAGCGGGGGAAAAAACACCGGGGAGCTGTTTTTT.

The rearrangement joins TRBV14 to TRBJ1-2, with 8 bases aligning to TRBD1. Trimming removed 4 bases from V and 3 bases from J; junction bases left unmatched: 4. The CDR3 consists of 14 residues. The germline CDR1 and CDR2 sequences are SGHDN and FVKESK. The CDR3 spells CASSRVTGDYGYTF. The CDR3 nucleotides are TGTGCCAGCAGCCGAGTGACAGGGGACTATGGCTACACCTTC.

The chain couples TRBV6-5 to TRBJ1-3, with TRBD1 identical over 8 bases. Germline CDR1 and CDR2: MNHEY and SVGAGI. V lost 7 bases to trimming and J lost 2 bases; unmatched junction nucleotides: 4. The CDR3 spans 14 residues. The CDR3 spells CASIPTGAGNTIYF. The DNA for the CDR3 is TGTGCCAGCATACCGACAGGGGCTGGAAACACCATATATTTT.

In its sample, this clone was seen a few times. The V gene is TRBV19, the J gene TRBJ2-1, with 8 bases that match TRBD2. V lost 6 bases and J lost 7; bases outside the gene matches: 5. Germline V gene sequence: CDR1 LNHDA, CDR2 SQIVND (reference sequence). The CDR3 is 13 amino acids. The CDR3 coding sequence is TGTGCCAGTAGCCGGGGGGGCGCGAATGAGCAGTTCTTC. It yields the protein CASSRGGANEQFF.

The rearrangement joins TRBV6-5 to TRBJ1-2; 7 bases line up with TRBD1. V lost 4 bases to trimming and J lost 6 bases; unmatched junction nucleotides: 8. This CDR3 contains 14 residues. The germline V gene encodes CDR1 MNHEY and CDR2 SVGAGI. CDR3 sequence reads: CASSLTGNKDGYTF. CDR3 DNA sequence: TGTGCCAGCAGTTTGACAGGGAATAAGGATGGCTACACCTTC.